One TCR beta chain is described in this entry. Its cognate antigen is unknown. TCRdb redid the calling of the PCR reads with MiXCR, one entry per CDR3 protein. The repertoire consists of 550,000 to 750,000 distinct CDR3 sequences, with about 20% occurring once and the leading ten covering 0.75% to 0.95%. The naive CD8 libraries originated from between roughly 18,000 and 1,000,000 sorted cells and drew on 10%, 30% or 50% RNA. Naive CD8 T cells were FACS-sorted by CD8+CD4-CCR7+CD45RA+ markers. The germline V gene encodes CDR1 SGDLS and CDR2 YYNGEE. This CDR3 contains 15 residues. Trimming cost V 0 bases and J 0 bases, with 7 bases left between them. This specimen belongs to a study of molecular identifiers for immune sequencing clone quantification. The study's findings and limits: Clones above 20 RNA copies contained over 97% of effector molecules but under 1% of naive ones. Barcodes shared by identical TCR molecules could lead to underestimated sizes of highly expanded clones.

The specimen was naive CD8+ T cells from blood, with Jurkat cell RNA spiked in. Subset described: FACS-sorted CD8+CD4-CCR7+CD45RA+ naive T cells. The TCR originated in a human donor in good health. Some libraries in this study had Jurkat cell RNA spiked in. The V gene is TRBV9, the J gene TRBJ2-1; D remains unclear. The CDR3 coding sequence is TGTGCCAGCAGCGTAGTTTCCGCCTCCTACAATGAGCAGTTCTTC. It encodes CASSVVSASYNEQFF.